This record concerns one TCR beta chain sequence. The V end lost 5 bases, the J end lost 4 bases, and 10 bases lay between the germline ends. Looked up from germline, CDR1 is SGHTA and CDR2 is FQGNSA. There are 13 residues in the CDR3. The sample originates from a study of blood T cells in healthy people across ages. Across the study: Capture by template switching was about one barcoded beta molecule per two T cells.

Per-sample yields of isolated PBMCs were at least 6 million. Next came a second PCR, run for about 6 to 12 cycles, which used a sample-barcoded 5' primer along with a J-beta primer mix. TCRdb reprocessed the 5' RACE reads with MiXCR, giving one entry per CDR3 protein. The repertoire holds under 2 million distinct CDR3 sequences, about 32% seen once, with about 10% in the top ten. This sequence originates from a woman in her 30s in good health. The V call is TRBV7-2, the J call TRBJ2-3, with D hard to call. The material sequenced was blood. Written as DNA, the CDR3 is TGTGCCAGCAGCCCGCTTAGGCCAGATACGCAGTATTTT. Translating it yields CASSPLRPDTQYF.